This passage covers 19 T cell receptor beta chains from one sample sequenced in a study of blood T cell repertoires in COVID-19. TCRdb's table, derived via immunoSEQ multiplex PCR, lists solely in-frame clones and lacks some. Among fewer than 300,000 clones listed, around four fifths were seen once. Sequencing input: peripheral blood. These receptors came from a man aged 80 or over with acute or convalescent COVID-19.

This clone was observed a handful of times. The gene calls are TRBV7-9 and TRBJ2-1; perhaps TRBD1 as D (6 bases). The CDR3 is 13 amino acids. Germline lookup yields CDR1 SEHNR and CDR2 FQNEAQ (reference sequence). Trimming removed 5 bases from V and 4 bases from J, with 9 bases in between. The CDR3 DNA sequence: TGTGCCAGCAGCACAGGACAGTACAATGAGCAGTTCTTC. Its protein product is CASSTGQYNEQFF.

V is TRBV5-4 and J is TRBJ2-7; possibly TRBD2 for D (6 bases). Germline V CDR1 and CDR2: SGHNT, YYREEE (reference sequence). This CDR3 has 15 residues. V was pared by 2 bases and J by 4 bases, with 16 bases between. The CDR3 protein is CASSFGGVGRYEQYF. In DNA form, the CDR3 reads TGTGCCAGCAGCTTCGGAGGTGTGGGGAGGTACGAGCAGTACTTC.

V is TRBV28 and J is TRBJ2-7; 10 bases match TRBD1. CDR1 is MDHEN, CDR2 SYDVKM, per germline. The junction had 6 bases not matched to a gene; V was cut back by 5 bases and J by 5 bases. The CDR3 extends over 14 amino acids. CDR3 sequence: CASSPRDRGNEQYF. In DNA form, the CDR3 reads TGTGCCAGCAGTCCCCGGGACAGGGGAAACGAGCAGTACTTC.

V and J are TRBV5-1 and TRBJ1-2, with 9 bases aligning to TRBD1. CDR1 is SGHRS, CDR2 YFSETQ, per germline. With 0 bases clipped from V and 4 bases from J, the junction kept 4 bases outside the gene matches. The CDR3 is made up of 15 amino acids. In DNA, the CDR3 is TGCGCCAGCAGCTTGGGAGGACAGGGGATCTATGGCTACACCTTC. This encodes CASSLGGQGIYGYTF.

The chain recombines TRBV5-5 with TRBJ1-6; 8 positions match TRBD1. CDR3 length equals 15 residues. CDR1 and CDR2 (germline): SGHKS, YYEKEE (reference sequence). J lost 12 bases, V lost 4 bases, and 12 bases had no gene match. This chain's CDR3 is CASSMRTGGLGPLHF. Here the CDR3 DNA reads TGTGCCAGCAGCATGCGAACAGGGGGATTAGGACCCCTCCACTTT. The full variable domain, with the rest looked up from reference TRBV5-5 and TRBJ1-6, is DAGVTQSPTHLIKTRGQQVTLRCSPISGHKSVSWYQQVLGQGPQFIFQYYEKEERGRGNFPDRFSARQFPNYSSELNVNALLLGDSALYLCASSMRTGGLGPLHFGNGTRLTVT.

This chain uses TRBV11-2 with TRBJ1-2, with 8 bases identical to TRBD1. CDR3 length: 16 amino acids. Germline V CDR1 and CDR2: SGHAT, FQNNGV. V was pared by 5 bases and J by 4 bases, with 12 bases of the junction left unmatched. This CDR3 reads CASSQRNRGFTYGYTF. The CDR3 DNA reads TGTGCCAGCAGCCAGAGAAACAGGGGGTTTACCTATGGCTACACCTTC. The entire variable domain, with the rest obtained from reference TRBV11-2 and TRBJ1-2, is as follows: EAGVAQSPRYKIIEKRQSVAFWCNPISGHATLYWYQQILGQGPKLLIQFQNNGVVDDSQLPKDRFSAERLKGVDSTLKIQPAKLEDSAVYLCASSQRNRGFTYGYTFGSGTRLTVV.

The chain combines TRBV5-1 with TRBJ2-7, with D maybe TRBD1 (5 bases). V gave up 0 bases and J gave up 2 bases, with 12 bases separating them. CDR1 and CDR2 from the germline V gene are SGHRS and YFSETQ. The CDR3 has 15 amino acids. CDR3 nucleotide sequence: TGCGCCAGCAGCTTGGATCAGGGATTCCCCTACGAGCAGTACTTC. Translation gives CASSLDQGFPYEQYF.

The genes are TRBV2 and TRBJ1-2; a weak D match, TRBD1 (6 bases). This CDR3 has 15 amino acids. The V end lost 10 bases, the J end lost 4 bases, and 22 bases lay between the germline ends. CDR1 SNHLY and CDR2 FYNNEI come from the germline V gene. The CDR3 region is CATSYRGTEFYGYTF. The CDR3 DNA follows: TGTGCCACCTCTTATAGGGGGACGGAATTCTATGGCTACACCTTC.

The chain has TRBV30 and TRBJ2-2, with 14 bases fitting TRBD2. J lost 6 bases, V lost 5 bases, and 5 bases had no gene match. CDR1 and CDR2 from the germline V gene are GTSNPN and SVGIG (reference sequence). This CDR3 has 15 amino acids. The CDR3 sequence is CAWEPGLAGAGELFF. Written as DNA, the CDR3 is TGTGCCTGGGAACCGGGACTAGCGGGGGCCGGGGAGCTGTTTTTT.

This chain connects TRBV3-1 (or the pseudogene TRBV3-2) to TRBJ1-1; no firm D call. Trimming shortened V by 3 bases and J by 1 base, and 3 bases separated the two germline ends. This CDR3 is built from 12 residues. Germline V CDR1 and CDR2: LGHDT, YNNKEL (reference sequence). The DNA of the CDR3 is TGTGCCAGCAGCCAGAGGAACACTGAAGCTTTCTTT. Its translation is CASSQRNTEAFF.

This chain links TRBV11-2 with TRBJ2-5; 11 bases map to TRBD2. V was pared by 3 bases and J by 2 bases, with 5 bases of the junction left unmatched. CDR3 length equals 16 residues. Germline CDR1 SGHAT, CDR2 FQNNGV. The CDR3 loop reads CASSFIAGGLQETQYF. CDR3 nucleotide sequence: TGTGCCAGCAGCTTCATAGCGGGGGGGCTACAAGAGACCCAGTACTTC.

V usage is TRBV27 and J usage is TRBJ1-4; a possible D gene is TRBD1 (6 bases). CDR1 and CDR2 (germline): MNHEY, SMNVEV (reference sequence). With 4 bases removed from V and 10 bases from J, the gap between germline ends came to 16 bases. The CDR3 extends over 14 amino acids. The CDR3, as DNA: TGTGCCAGCAGTTCCACCCGTGAAGGGGGAAAACTGTTTTTT. Translating it yields CASSSTREGGKLFF.

CDR3 protein: CASSFTYAYEQYF. The CDR3 nucleotides read TGTGCCAGCAGTTTTACCTACGCCTACGAGCAGTACTTC. The chain combines TRBV28 with TRBJ2-7; D not resolved. Germline CDR1 reads MDHEN; CDR2 reads SYDVKM. Trimming pared 3 bases from V and 2 bases from J, leaving 8 bases between. This CDR3 has 13 residues.

This chain links TRBV19 with TRBJ1-1; TRBD1 might be the D (6 bases). From germline, CDR1 is LNHDA and CDR2 SQIVND (reference sequence). The ends were cut back, 3 bases at V and 4 bases at J, with 9 bases in the middle. The CDR3 has 13 amino acids. CDR3 sequence reads: CASSIRGSTEAFF. The DNA of the CDR3 is TGTGCCAGTAGTATCAGGGGCTCCACTGAAGCTTTCTTT. Supplemented by reference TRBV19 and TRBJ1-1, the full variable domain reads DGGITQSPKYLFRKEGQNVTLSCEQNLNHDAMYWYRQDPGQGLRLIYYSQIVNDFQKGDIAEGYSVSREKKESFPLTVTSAQKNPTAFYLCASSIRGSTEAFFGQGTRLTVV.

The chain employs TRBV30 and TRBJ1-5; possibly TRBD1 for D (6 bases). This CDR3 region has 15 residues. Germline CDR1 and CDR2: GTSNPN and SVGIG (reference sequence). Trimming took off 0 bases at V and 4 bases at J, with 13 bases between the two ends. The CDR3 loop reads CAWSVLQGRNQPQHF. The CDR3, as DNA: TGTGCCTGGAGTGTACTCCAGGGGCGAAATCAGCCCCAGCATTTT.

The rearrangement uses TRBV24-1 and TRBJ2-1; 8 nucleotides agree with TRBD2. The CDR3 has 16 residues. The ends lost 3 bases at V and 0 bases at J; junction bases unmatched: 3. The V gene's germline CDR1 is KGHDR and CDR2 SFDVKD. The chain's CDR3 is CATSDVAGSSYNEQFF. In nucleotides, the CDR3 is TGTGCCACCAGTGATGTAGCGGGGAGCTCCTACAATGAGCAGTTCTTC.

Turning to this clone: This may come from a read error, since a much larger clone is one base off. V usage is TRBV7-9 and J usage is TRBJ1-2, with a tentative D call TRBD1 (6 bases). This CDR3 is 12 amino acids long. The V end lost 5 bases, the J end lost 4 bases, and 8 bases lay between the germline ends. CDR1 is SEHNR, CDR2 FQNEAQ, per germline (reference sequence). In DNA, the CDR3 is TGTGCCAGCAGCCAGGACAGCTATGGCTACACCTTC. Its translation: CASSQDSYGYTF.

This chain links TRBV25-1 with TRBJ2-1; the match to TRBD1 covers 11 bases. This CDR3 spans 16 amino acids. V lost 2 bases, J lost 3 bases, and 3 bases stayed unmatched. Germline values: CDR1 MGHDK, CDR2 SYGVNS. CDR3 nucleotides: TGTGCCAGCAGTGAACCCGGGACAGGGGGCTACAATGAGCAGTTCTTC. Residues: CASSEPGTGGYNEQFF.

The chain combines TRBV6-5 with TRBJ1-5, with D tentatively TRBD1 (5 bases). V shed 8 bases and J shed 1 base, with 15 bases lying between them. The CDR3 is 15 residues long. The V gene's germline CDR1 is MNHEY and CDR2 SVGAGI. The CDR3 coding sequence is TGTGCCAGCCAAGTCCAGGCAGGGAGCAATCAGCCCCAGCATTTT. It translates to CASQVQAGSNQPQHF.